This T cell receptor beta chain stems from a study of T cells after yellow fever vaccination. CDR1 and CDR2 from the germline V gene are SGHRS and YFSETQ. This CDR3 spans 19 amino acids. After removal of 0 bases from V and 2 bases from J, the junction contained 9 bases not matched to a gene. In TCRdb, the 5' RACE reads were re-called with MiXCR into one record per CDR3 protein. The profile shows more than 95,000 distinct CDR3 sequences, around 15% of them singletons. The receptor's source is a man between 18 and 29 years old who received the YFV17D yellow fever vaccine. The chain couples TRBV5-1 to TRBJ2-2; TRBD1 matches at 11 bases. Sequenced here: CD8+ T cells sorted from PBMCs, sampled 5 days after the yellow fever booster vaccination. CDR3: CASSLGPGQGAANTGELFF. The CDR3, as DNA: TGCGCCAGCAGCTTGGGTCCTGGACAGGGGGCGGCTAACACCGGGGAGCTGTTTTTT.